Presented here are 30 T cell receptor beta chains from one specimen sequenced in a study of T cells in Graves' hyperthyroidism and ophthalmopathy. Authors of the study amplified TCR beta CDR3 regions from RNA transcripts. The HTBI primer set served for first-round RT-PCR of the TCR CDR3. TCRdb called the multiplex PCR reads again in MiXCR, with one record for every CDR3 protein. The data contain around 340,000 distinct CDR3 sequences, 16% of them singletons. The specimen was blood. These receptors were obtained from a man aged 30 to 39 with Graves' hyperthyroidism.

The chain has TRBV9 and TRBJ2-3, with 8 nucleotides matching TRBD2. Germline V gene sequence: CDR1 SGDLS, CDR2 YYNGEE. The CDR3 sequence is 17 residues long. Unmatched junction bases numbered 12, after V lost 4 bases and J lost 2 bases. CDR3 bases: TGTGCCAGCAGCCCGTCGGGGGGGGGGACTCTCACAGATACGCAGTATTTT. It is translated as CASSPSGGGTLTDTQYF.

The chain couples TRBV29-1 to TRBJ2-3; a weak D match, TRBD2 (7 bases). CDR1 is SQVTM, CDR2 ANQGSEA, per germline. The V end was cut by 4 bases, the J end by 4 bases, with 27 bases between. The CDR3 loop spans 18 amino acids. The CDR3 nucleotides read TGCAGCGTTGCCCGGCGCTTGAACCGGGGGGCGCACGCAGATACGCAGTATTTT. This sequence encodes CSVARRLNRGAHADTQYF.

At least ten counts were recorded for this clonotype. In DNA, the CDR3 is TGCGCCAGCAGCCGGACAGGCACAGATACGCAGTATTTT. It is translated as CASSRTGTDTQYF. The chain is built from TRBV5-1 and TRBJ2-3; possible D gene TRBD1, 6 bases. Germline CDR1 reads SGHRS; CDR2 reads YFSETQ. The V gene lost 4 bases and the J gene lost 1 base, with 7 bases spanning the gap. The CDR3 extends over 13 amino acids. The whole variable domain, filled in from reference TRBV5-1 and TRBJ2-3, reads KAGVTQTPRYLIKTRGQQVTLSCSPISGHRSVSWYQQTPGQGLQFLFEYFSETQRNKGNFPGRFSGRQFSNSRSEMNVSTLELGDSALYLCASSRTGTDTQYFGPGTRLTVL.

A remark on this clonotype: Being one base from a much bigger clone, this may be a read error. V usage is TRBV20-1 and J usage is TRBJ2-5; 7 bases agree with TRBD1. Germline V gene lookup returns CDR1 DFQATT and CDR2 SNEGSKA (reference sequence). CDR3 length: 13 amino acids. The CDR3 protein is CSAGRTGLETPYF. The CDR3 DNA sequence: TGCAGTGCGGGTCGGACAGGTCTGGAGACCCCGTACTTC.

In its sample, this clonotype was seen many times. This chain's CDR3 is CATSPGGRGGQDYEQYF. DNA of the CDR3: TGTGCCACCAGTCCGGGGGGTCGCGGGGGACAAGACTACGAGCAGTACTTC. The V gene is TRBV24-1, the J gene TRBJ2-7, with D possibly matching TRBD2 (7 bases). The CDR3 is made up of 17 amino acids. V dropped 6 bases and J dropped 3 bases, with 23 bases sitting between them. Germline-derived CDR1 and CDR2 are KGHDR and SFDVKD.

The chain combines TRBV15 with TRBJ2-7; possibly TRBD1 for D (6 bases). The germline V gene encodes CDR1 LNHNV and CDR2 YYDKDF (reference sequence). V was shortened by 5 bases and J by 3 bases, with 14 bases between the two germline ends. There are 14 residues in the CDR3. In DNA, the CDR3 is TGTGCCACCAGCGAGACGGGGACATTCTACGAGCAGTACTTC. Encoded protein: CATSETGTFYEQYF.

The table lists this clonotype with many counts. The chain links TRBV9 to TRBJ2-1; D may be TRBD1 (6 bases). The V end lost 3 bases, the J end lost 4 bases, and 11 bases lay between the germline ends. Germline values: CDR1 SGDLS, CDR2 YYNGEE. This CDR3 has 14 residues. CDR3 residues: CASSDGTYYNEQFF. As DNA, the CDR3 is TGTGCCAGCAGCGATGGGACATATTACAATGAGCAGTTCTTC.

This clonotype has ten or more counts. The J gene is TRBJ2-7, the V gene TRBV3-1; D not certain. The V gene lost 0 bases and the J gene lost 3 bases, with 6 bases spanning the gap. Germline-derived CDR1 and CDR2 are LGHDT and YNNKEL (reference sequence). The CDR3 is 13 amino acids. As DNA, the CDR3 is TGTGCCAGCAGCCAAGATAGCAGCTACGAGCAGTACTTC. As protein: CASSQDSSYEQYF.

The chain links TRBV27 to TRBJ1-4; D call uncertain. The CDR3 has 16 amino acids. Deletions cut 2 bases from V and 8 bases from J, with 18 bases between. Germline CDR1 and CDR2: MNHEY and SMNVEV (reference sequence). The CDR3 region has the DNA TGTGCCAGCAGTTTAATTCCCACCGGGTTGGGGGAAAAACTGTTTTTT. Encoded protein: CASSLIPTGLGEKLFF.

This clonotype was detected a few times. V is TRBV7-9 and J is TRBJ2-3; 10 nucleotides align to TRBD2. The CDR3 is made up of 16 amino acids. The J segment lost 0 bases and the V segment lost 5 bases, leaving 5 bases of the junction unmatched. From germline, CDR1 is SEHNR and CDR2 FQNEAQ (reference sequence). The CDR3 sequence is CASSRSGRPSTDTQYF. The CDR3 bases are TGTGCCAGCAGCCGTAGCGGGAGGCCAAGCACAGATACGCAGTATTTT.

This clonotype occurred many times. The chain recombines TRBV11-3 with TRBJ2-7; D gene ambiguous. Germline loops: CDR1 SGHNT, CDR2 YENEEA. V lost 6 bases and J lost 1, with 25 bases in between. The length of the CDR3 is 18 residues. The CDR3 DNA is TGTGCCAGCAGAAAATCTACCCGCCGGAGCGAGAATTCCTACGAGCAGTACTTC. Translated: CASRKSTRRSENSYEQYF.

This clonotype was seen repeatedly, ten times or more. The gene calls are TRBV5-1 and TRBJ2-7; D gene uncertain. CDR3 length: 13 amino acids. V dropped 2 bases and J dropped 2 bases, with 8 bases sitting between them. Germline CDR1 SGHRS, CDR2 YFSETQ. The CDR3 sequence: CASSFSTPYEQYF. The CDR3 nucleotides are TGCGCCAGCAGCTTCTCGACTCCCTACGAGCAGTACTTC.

This clonotype has ten or more counts. The chain couples TRBV13 to TRBJ2-5, with 8 bases identical to TRBD2. Germline loops: CDR1 PRHDT, CDR2 FYEKMQ (reference sequence). CDR3 length: 14 amino acids. The junction had 7 bases not matched to a gene; V was cut back by 5 bases and J by 5 bases. As DNA, the CDR3 is TGTGCCAGCAGCCTCCGGCGGGGGGTCGAGACCCAGTACTTC. Protein: CASSLRRGVETQYF. The full variable domain, its missing parts supplied by reference TRBV13 and TRBJ2-5, is AAGVIQSPRHLIKEKRETATLKCYPIPRHDTVYWYQQGPGQDPQFLISFYEKMQSDKGSIPDRFSAQQFSDYHSELNMSSLELGDSALYFCASSLRRGVETQYFGPGTRLLVL.

The chain recombines TRBV28 with TRBJ2-1; the match to TRBD2 covers 11 bases. J was trimmed by 2 bases and V by 4 bases; bases with no gene match: 7. This CDR3 region has 17 residues. Germline CDR1 reads MDHEN; CDR2 reads SYDVKM. CDR3 nucleotides: TGTGCCAGCAGTTCCGACCTTAGCGGGAGGGCCTACAATGAGCAGTTCTTC. It is translated as CASSSDLSGRAYNEQFF.

This clonotype was detected only a few times. The gene calls are TRBV29-1 and TRBJ1-2; no definite D call. The CDR3 totals 13 residues. Germline V gives CDR1 SQVTM, CDR2 ANQGSEA. The V and J ends lost 1 base and 3 bases respectively, with 9 bases between them. The CDR3 here is CSVEVSRDYGYTF. CDR3 coding DNA: TGCAGCGTTGAAGTTTCAAGAGACTATGGCTACACCTTC.

The genes are TRBV28 and TRBJ2-3; maybe TRBD2 (5 bases). The CDR3 runs 13 residues. Trimming took off 3 bases at V and 6 bases at J, with 10 bases between the two ends. The germline V gene has CDR1 MDHEN and CDR2 SYDVKM. This chain's CDR3 is CASSFGVRDTQYF. The DNA for the CDR3 is TGTGCCAGCAGTTTCGGGGTCAGGGATACGCAGTATTTT.

This chain's CDR3 is CASSSRPGQSDEQFF. The CDR3 nucleotides read TGTGCCAGCAGCTCCCGACCGGGGCAGAGCGATGAGCAGTTCTTC. This sequence joins TRBV9 and TRBJ2-1; the D gene could be TRBD1 or TRBD2 (5 bases each). The length of the CDR3 is 15 residues. CDR1 and CDR2 (germline): SGDLS, YYNGEE. Between the trimmed V and J ends, which lost 4 bases and 8 bases, there was a span of 19 bases.

This clonotype has more than one count but fewer than ten. This chain connects TRBV2 to TRBJ1-2; TRBD1 aligns across 7 bases. In germline, CDR1 is SNHLY, CDR2 FYNNEI. This CDR3 spans 17 amino acids. The J segment lost 1 base and the V segment lost 8 bases, leaving 16 bases of the junction unmatched. The CDR3 is CASGRRTGGDFNYGYTF. The CDR3 DNA reads as TGTGCCAGCGGCCGACGGACAGGCGGCGATTTTAACTATGGCTACACCTTC.

The rearrangement joins TRBV19 to TRBJ2-2; D is perhaps TRBD2 (5 bases). Trimming cost V 6 bases and J 8 bases, with 25 bases left between them. CDR1 is LNHDA and CDR2 is SQIVND in the germline V gene (reference sequence). The CDR3 has 17 residues. CDR3 nucleotide sequence: TGTGCCAGTAGCTCTAAAGGGAGCTCTCTTAATTTGGGGGAGCTGTTTTTT. This gives the protein CASSSKGSSLNLGELFF. Filled out from reference TRBV19 and TRBJ2-2, the complete variable domain reads DGGITQSPKYLFRKEGQNVTLSCEQNLNHDAMYWYRQDPGQGLRLIYYSQIVNDFQKGDIAEGYSVSREKKESFPLTVTSAQKNPTAFYLCASSSKGSSLNLGELFFGEGSRLTVL.

This clonotype was detected many times. The rearrangement links TRBV6-1 to TRBJ2-2; 7 bases are a match to TRBD1. V was clipped by 7 bases and J by 2 bases; unmatched bases: 4. The CDR3 sequence is 14 residues long. In germline, CDR1 is MNHNS, CDR2 SASEGT. The CDR3 loop is CASKQGRNTGELFF. The DNA for the CDR3 is TGTGCCAGCAAACAGGGGCGAAACACCGGGGAGCTGTTTTTT.

This rearrangement joins TRBV29-1 to TRBJ1-5, with TRBD1 as a possible D gene (5 bases). The CDR3 sequence is 13 residues long. Germline-derived CDR1 and CDR2 are SQVTM and ANQGSEA. The V end lost 2 bases, the J end lost 0 bases, and 5 bases lay between the germline ends. CDR3 residues: CSVEQGSNQPQHF. The CDR3 DNA reads TGCAGCGTTGAACAGGGTAGCAATCAGCCCCAGCATTTT.

This clonotype came up many times. V gene TRBV6-2 or TRBV6-3 combines with J gene TRBJ1-5, with TRBD1 matching 9 bases. The length of the CDR3 is 16 residues. Germline CDR1 reads MNHEY; CDR2 reads SVGEGT. V trimming: 2 bases; J trimming: 6 bases; junction bases outside the gene matches: 8. CDR3 sequence reads: CASSYAGTGKFQPQHF. The CDR3 DNA reads as TGTGCCAGCAGTTACGCCGGGACAGGGAAGTTTCAGCCCCAGCATTTT.

The genes are TRBV7-9 and TRBJ2-7, with 13 bases that match TRBD2. The CDR3 is made up of 16 amino acids. V gave up 5 bases and J gave up 1 base; unmatched junction bases: 5. CDR1 is SEHNR, CDR2 FQNEAQ, per germline (reference sequence). The CDR3 reads CASSPQLAGGSYEQYF. CDR3 bases: TGTGCCAGCAGCCCCCAACTAGCGGGAGGGTCCTACGAGCAGTACTTC.

The chain combines TRBV20-1 with TRBJ2-3; no firm D call. Germline V gene data show CDR1 as DFQATT and CDR2 as SNEGSKA (reference sequence). The CDR3 consists of 14 residues. The V and J ends lost 4 bases and 4 bases respectively, with 15 bases between them. DNA of the CDR3: TGCAGTGCTACTGGGATCCCTCGGGCAGATACGCAGTATTTT. It codes for CSATGIPRADTQYF.

The chain has TRBV6-1 and TRBJ2-3; D is ambiguous. The CDR3 has 14 residues. Germline CDR1 MNHNS, CDR2 SASEGT. Trimming cost V 7 bases and J 1 base, with 12 bases left between them. The CDR3 protein is CASNERGGTDTQYF. The CDR3 DNA reads as TGTGCCAGCAACGAGCGCGGTGGCACAGATACGCAGTATTTT.

This clonotype was counted at least ten times. The J gene is TRBJ2-1, the V gene TRBV29-1; unclear D gene. Trimming left V 0 bases short and J 8 bases short, with 17 bases between. Germline CDR1 SQVTM, CDR2 ANQGSEA. CDR3 size: 15 residues. The DNA of the CDR3 is TGCAGCGTTGAAGACGTAATGAAGCAGTTCGATGAGCAGTTCTTC. Protein product: CSVEDVMKQFDEQFF.

This clonotype was detected many times. This chain connects TRBV3-1 to TRBJ2-7; D call uncertain. The V end was cut by 1 base, the J end by 1 base, with 8 bases between. Germline CDR1 is LGHDT and CDR2 is YNNKEL (reference sequence). The CDR3 covers 14 residues. CDR3 nucleotides: TGTGCCAGCAGCCAAGTGGGCAGTTCCTACGAGCAGTACTTC. Translation: CASSQVGSSYEQYF.

V and J are TRBV2 and TRBJ2-5; 7 bases match TRBD2. CDR1 is SNHLY and CDR2 is FYNNEI in the germline V gene. The junction had 6 bases not matched to a gene; V was cut back by 6 bases and J by 5 bases. CDR3 length: 13 amino acids. CDR3 DNA sequence: TGTGCCAGCAGGGGGGGACTACAGGAGACCCAGTACTTC. Translation: CASRGGLQETQYF.

This clonotype occurred many times. The chain is built from TRBV2 and TRBJ2-1; 8 bases agree with TRBD2. V lost 2 bases, J lost 4 bases, and 10 bases stayed unmatched. The CDR3 loop spans 17 amino acids. Per germline, CDR1 SNHLY and CDR2 FYNNEI. The DNA for the CDR3 is TGTGCCAGCAGTGAACTTCAGGGGACTAGGGCTTACAATGAGCAGTTCTTC. It codes for CASSELQGTRAYNEQFF.

As to this clonotype: One end of the junction is discordant with germline, which a read error may explain. The J gene is TRBJ2-2, the V gene TRBV4-1; D gene ambiguous. The CDR3 has 22 amino acids. Per the germline V gene, CDR1 is MGHRA and CDR2 is YSYEKL. The CDR3 sequence: CASCQGITRSVSAYANTGELFF. The DNA for the CDR3 is TGCGCCAGCTGCCAAGGGATAACGAGGAGTGTGTCAGCCTACGCGAACACCGGGGAGCTGTTTTTT.